Listed here are 8 T cell receptor beta chains from one sample, sequenced in a study of shared clonotypes between healthy human individuals. Sequenced by immunoSEQ multiplex PCR; TCRdb stores in-frame clones only, minus some. The sample includes fewer than 400,000 clones, around two thirds of them seen just once. Sequenced material: memory CD4+ T cells sorted from blood. Sample subset: CD45RA-negative fraction. The receptor set was obtained from a man aged 25-45 years in good health.

J is TRBJ1-1 and V is TRBV4-3, with 8 bases matching TRBD1. The J segment lost 0 bases and the V segment lost 1 base, leaving 4 bases of the junction unmatched. In germline, CDR1 is LGHNA, CDR2 YSLEER. The CDR3 sequence is 16 residues long. CDR3 nucleotides: TGCGCCAGCAGCCAAGCTACGACAGGGGTGAACACTGAAGCTTTCTTT. Its translation: CASSQATTGVNTEAFF.

Written as DNA, the CDR3 is TGTGCCAGCAGCTCAAGGGGGGGACATGACTATGGCAATCAGCCCCAGCATTTT. Amino acid sequence: CASSSRGGHDYGNQPQHF. J is TRBJ1-5 and V is TRBV5-4; maybe TRBD1 (6 bases). Germline V lookup: CDR1 SGHNT, CDR2 YYREEE (reference sequence). V shed 3 bases and J shed 2 bases, with 21 bases lying between them. CDR3 size: 18 residues.

V and J are TRBV5-4 and TRBJ2-3, with 9 bases matching TRBD1. The CDR3 is made up of 17 amino acids. The V and J ends lost 2 bases and 5 bases, in that order; junction bases with no gene match: 12. Germline V gives CDR1 SGHNT, CDR2 YYREEE (reference sequence). The CDR3 sequence: CASSFTGGPSQEDTQYF. The CDR3 bases are TGTGCCAGCAGCTTCACAGGGGGCCCCAGTCAGGAAGATACGCAGTATTTT.

This sequence joins TRBV7-6 and TRBJ2-2, with 9 bases lining up with TRBD2. Germline CDR1 and CDR2: SGHVS and FNYEAQ. The CDR3 is 15 amino acids. Trimming cost V 4 bases and J 5 bases; bases outside gene matches: 5. CDR3 bases: TGTGCCAGCAGCTCGGCGGGAGGGGTTACCGGGGAGCTGTTTTTT. This codes for CASSSAGGVTGELFF.

The chain links TRBV18 to TRBJ1-1; 7 bases match TRBD1. This CDR3 comprises 15 residues. The germline gives CDR1 KGHSH, CDR2 LQKENI. The trim removed 2 bases at V and 6 bases at J, leaving 9 bases unmatched. In DNA, the CDR3 is TGTGCCAGCTCACCAGCCGATCTCAGGGGGGCTGAAGCTTTCTTT. Its translation: CASSPADLRGAEAFF. The complete variable domain, with remaining parts taken from reference TRBV18 and TRBJ1-1, reads NAGVMQNPRHLVRRRGQEARLRCSPMKGHSHVYWYRQLPEEGLKFMVYLQKENIIDESGMPKERFSAEFPKEGPSILRIQQVVRGDSAAYFCASSPADLRGAEAFFGQGTRLTVV.

The sample holds a few counts of this clone. The rearrangement joins TRBV7-2 to TRBJ1-3; the D gene is possibly TRBD1 (5 bases). From germline, CDR1 is SGHTA and CDR2 FQGNSA. The V and J ends lost 4 bases and 2 bases respectively, with 18 bases between them. The length of the CDR3 is 17 residues. The chain's CDR3 is CASSSRGWGGAGNTIYF. The CDR3 DNA sequence: TGTGCCAGCAGCTCGCGTGGTTGGGGGGGTGCTGGAAACACCATATATTTT.

This clone was observed a handful of times. The chain joins TRBV19 to TRBJ2-1; 8 bases match TRBD2. Germline V gene data show CDR1 as LNHDA and CDR2 as SQIVND (reference sequence). The CDR3 has 15 amino acids. After removal of 3 bases from V and 7 bases from J, the junction contained 8 bases not matched to a gene. CDR3 loop: CASSMAAAGVNEQFF. CDR3 nucleotide sequence: TGTGCCAGTAGTATGGCGGCAGCGGGAGTGAATGAGCAGTTCTTC. Full variable domain (remainder filled in from reference TRBV19 and TRBJ2-1): DGGITQSPKYLFRKEGQNVTLSCEQNLNHDAMYWYRQDPGQGLRLIYYSQIVNDFQKGDIAEGYSVSREKKESFPLTVTSAQKNPTAFYLCASSMAAAGVNEQFFGPGTRLTVL.

The chain carries TRBV5-1 and TRBJ2-5; no definite D call. V was clipped by 1 base and J by 2 bases, with 9 bases between them. The CDR3 is 14 residues long. Germline-derived CDR1 and CDR2 are SGHRS and YFSETQ. The CDR3 DNA sequence: TGCGCCAGCAGCTTGTTCGGCGAGCAAGAGACCCAGTACTTC. Residues: CASSLFGEQETQYF.